Listed below are T cell receptor beta chains from one sample, sequenced in a study of OX40 agonist ivuxolimab in advanced cancers. The table came from immunoSEQ multiplex PCR; TCRdb's copy has only in-frame clones and leaves some out. The sample records about 78,000 clones, roughly 83% being singletons. The starting material was CD4+ or CD8+ T cells sorted from blood, obtained in a trial of the OX40 agonist ivuxolimab. These receptors all come from an adult with an advanced solid tumor such as melanoma, head and neck, liver or kidney cancer. The CDR3 runs from the conserved cysteine through the conserved F or W. A D gene is named only where the DNA matches it firmly. Clone size is not always given. Where it is, it says once, few, many or a class for expanded clones.

abundance	v_gene	j_gene	d_gene	CDR3nt	CDR3aa
.	TRBV18	TRBJ1-4	TRBD1	TGTGCCAGCTCACCGCAGGGGGGGTTATATGAAAAACTGTTTTTT	CASSPQGGLYEKLFF
.	TRBV9	TRBJ2-3	.	TGTGCCAGCAGCGTAGCCGGGGTCGGCACAGATACGCAGTATTTT	CASSVAGVGTDTQYF
few	TRBV27	TRBJ1-5	.	TGTGCCAGCAACCCGCGGGCCGAGTATCAGCCCCAGCATTTT	CASNPRAEYQPQHF
.	TRBV7-2	TRBJ2-7	TRBD2	TGTGCCAGCAGCCCTCGCTGGACTAGCGGCTCCTACGAGCAGTACTTC	CASSPRWTSGSYEQYF
.	TRBV7-9	TRBJ1-2	.	TGTGCCAGCAGCCTGACAGACACCTATGGCTACACCTTC	CASSLTDTYGYTF
.	TRBV29-1	TRBJ2-5	.	TGCAGCGTTGACCTACCGGGAGAGACCCAGTACTTC	CSVDLPGETQYF
medium-sized	TRBV21-1	TRBJ1-5	.	TGTGCCAGCAGTGATTTCAGTAGCAATCAGCCCCAGCATTTT	CASSDFSSNQPQHF
.	TRBV6-5	TRBJ1-3	TRBD1	TGTGCCAGCAGGGACAGGCCCTCTGGAAACACCATATATTTT	CASRDRPSGNTIYF
once	TRBV4-2	TRBJ1-1	TRBD1	TGTGCCAGCAGCCAGGAGACAGGGATCACTGAAGCTTTCTTT	CASSQETGITEAFF
once	TRBV28	TRBJ1-2	.	TGTGCCAGCAGTTCTACCCCAGGGAACTATGGCTACACCTTC	CASSSTPGNYGYTF
.	TRBV7-6	TRBJ1-2	.	TGTGCCAGCAGCCCGACCGAGGGGCATGGCTACACCTTC	CASSPTEGHGYTF
.	TRBV4-2	TRBJ2-7	TRBD1	TGTGCCAGCAGCCAAGATCAAGGGGGCCGAACCCACTCCTACGAGCAGTACTTC	CASSQDQGGRTHSYEQYF
.	TRBV5-3	TRBJ1-5	.	TGTGCCAGAAGCTTGATTACAGGCGGTCAGCCCCAGCATTTT	CARSLITGGQPQHF
.	TRBV29-1	TRBJ1-2	.	TGCAGCGTCGGACTCACCTTGGACAGCGGCGATGGCTACACCTTC	CSVGLTLDSGDGYTF
.	TRBV28	TRBJ2-1	.	TGTGCCAGCAGTTTGGGCGGGTCCTGGTACAATGAGCAGTTCTTC	CASSLGGSWYNEQFF
.	TRBV11-3	TRBJ2-5	.	TGTGCCAGCAGCTCGGGAGGGACAGTACAAGAGACCCAGTACTTC	CASSSGGTVQETQYF